This TCR beta chain was observed in a study of identifying expanded T cells in peripheral blood. Clones were sequenced by immunoSEQ multiplex PCR, and TCRdb holds only the in-frame ones, with some missing. The table has tens of thousands of clones, around 82% seen once. Findings of the study overall: About 1.2 clones differed between technical replicates, versus about 15 and 19 over time.

The CDR3 spans 13 residues. CDR1 is MNHEY and CDR2 is SVGAGI in the germline V gene. Remarks on this clone: Its specificity is not known. The junction departs from the called germline gene at one end, perhaps through a read error.

The TCR originated in a person aged 18 to 75 in good health. The sequencing sample was made of blood. The rearrangement joins TRBV6-5 to TRBJ2-5; D is uncertain. The CDR3 DNA is TGTGCCAGCAGCCCTACTATATCTACGCTACCGAACTTC. Amino acid sequence: CASSPTISTLPNF.